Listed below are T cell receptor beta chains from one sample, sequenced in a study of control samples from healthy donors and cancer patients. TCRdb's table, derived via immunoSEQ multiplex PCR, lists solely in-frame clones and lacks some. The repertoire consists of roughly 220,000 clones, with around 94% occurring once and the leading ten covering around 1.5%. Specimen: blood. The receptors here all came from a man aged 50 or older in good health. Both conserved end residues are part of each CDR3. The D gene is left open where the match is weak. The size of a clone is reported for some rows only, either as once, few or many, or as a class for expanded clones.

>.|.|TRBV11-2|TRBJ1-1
TGTGCCAGCATCTATACACCGAACACTGAAGCTTTCTTT
CASIYTPNTEAFF
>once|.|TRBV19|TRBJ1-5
TGTGCCAGTAGTACGCCGGGCAGGGGTCATCAGCCCCAGCATTTT
CASSTPGRGHQPQHF
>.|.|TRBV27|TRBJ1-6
TGTGCCAGCGGCCGACAGTCCTATAATTCACCCCTCCACTTT
CASGRQSYNSPLHF
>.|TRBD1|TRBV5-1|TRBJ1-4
TGCGCCAGCAGCCCCCGGGACAGAAGTGAAAAACTGTTTTTT
CASSPRDRSEKLFF
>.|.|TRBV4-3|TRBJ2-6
TGCGCCAGCAGCCACCAGAGGGGGGGGGCCAACGTCCTGACTTTC
CASSHQRGGANVLTF
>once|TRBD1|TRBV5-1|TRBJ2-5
TGCGCCAGCAGCTTCGACAGGGAAGAGACCCAGTACTTC
CASSFDREETQYF
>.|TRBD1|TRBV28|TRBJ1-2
TGTGCCAGCAGACCACCCGGGACAGGGTTTCATGGCTACACCTTC
CASRPPGTGFHGYTF
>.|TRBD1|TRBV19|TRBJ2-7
TGTGCCAGTACTGTGACAGGGGGCGACGAGCAGTACTTC
CASTVTGGDEQYF
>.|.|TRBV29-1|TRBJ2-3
TGCAGCGTTTGCCAGGTAGACACAGATACGCAGTATTTT
CSVCQVDTDTQYF
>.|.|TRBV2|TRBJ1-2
TGTGCCAGCAGTGATTACCGAAGGACAAACTATGGCTACACCTTC
CASSDYRRTNYGYTF
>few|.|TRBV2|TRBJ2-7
TGTGCCAGCAGCCTCCGGGACGAGCAGTACTTC
CASSLRDEQYF
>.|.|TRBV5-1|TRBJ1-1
TGCGCCAGCAGCAGGGTACCCGGGCTCAACACTGAAGCTTTCTTT
CASSRVPGLNTEAFF
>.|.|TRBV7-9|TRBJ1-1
TGTGCCAGCAGCAACTTGAACACTGAAGCTTTCTTT
CASSNLNTEAFF
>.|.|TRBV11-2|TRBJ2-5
TGTGCCAGCAGCTTCGTGTTGGAGACCCAGTACTTC
CASSFVLETQYF
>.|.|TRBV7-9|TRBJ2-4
TGTGCCAGCAGCAGCCGACACGCGGATGGAAACATTCAGTACTTC
CASSSRHADGNIQYF
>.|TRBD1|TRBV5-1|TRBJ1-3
TGCGCCAGCAGCTCGGGACAGGGCTCTGGAAACACCATATATTTT
CASSSGQGSGNTIYF
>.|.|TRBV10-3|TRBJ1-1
TGTGCCATCACCGGACAGTTGAACACTGAAGCTTTCTTT
CAITGQLNTEAFF
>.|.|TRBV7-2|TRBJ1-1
TGTGCCAGCAGCCGGGGGGGGGCGAGAGCTTTCTTT
CASSRGGARAFF
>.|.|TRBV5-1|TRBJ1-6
TGCGCCAGCAGCCAGAGTCAAGGAGGCTATAATTCACCCCTCCACTTT
CASSQSQGGYNSPLHF
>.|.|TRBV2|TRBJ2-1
TGTGCCAGCAGTGAAATGCCGGGTAACTCCTACAATGAGCAGTTCTTC
CASSEMPGNSYNEQFF